This entry concerns a single T cell receptor beta chain. Its specificity is not known. This specimen belongs to a study of OX40 agonist ivuxolimab in advanced cancers. On the study more broadly: Intravenous ivuxolimab was administered to patients every 2 weeks at 0.01 to 10 mg/kg. General study findings and limits: Also present in some nonresponders was a low level of normalized T-cell clonal expansion. Doses of 0.1 to 3.0 mg/kg were accompanied by clonal expansion of CD4+ and CD8+ blood T cells by week 6.

The protocol was immunoSEQ multiplex PCR, while the TCRdb copy is restricted to in-frame clones and leaves out a portion. Here the sample spans more than 75,000 clones, around 84% being singletons. Specimen: CD4+ or CD8+ T cells sorted from blood, collected in a trial of the OX40 agonist ivuxolimab. The receptor's source is an adult with an advanced solid tumor such as melanoma, head and neck, liver or kidney cancer.

CDR3 nucleotide sequence: TGTGCCAGCAGTTCCCCCGGCAGGGGTCGCAGGAACACTGAAGCTTTCTTT. Residues: CASSSPGRGRRNTEAFF. The J gene is TRBJ1-1, the V gene TRBV28, with D possibly TRBD1 on 6 matching bases. V was cut by 4 bases and J by 1 base, with 19 bases left in between. Germline-derived CDR1 and CDR2 are MDHEN and SYDVKM. The CDR3 runs to 17 residues.